This T cell receptor (beta chain) stems from a study of human T cells and chemical hapten exposure. Study-wide points: Versus controls, expanded TCRs had significantly more large CDR3 similarity clusters. Sensitization with DPC brought no change to TCRs above 1 in 1000 in frequency.

V trimming: 7 bases; J trimming: 6 bases; junction bases outside the gene matches: 14. CDR3 length: 16 residues. Per germline, CDR1 MNHEY and CDR2 SVGAGI. The table lists this clonotype with a few counts. Its antigen remains unidentified. Time point reported: patch test 1, 2 weeks after DPC sensitization. Stated treatment: therapeutic diphenylcyclopropenone sensitization with weekly scalp DPC. For the library, individual cDNA molecules each received unique molecular identifiers. TCRdb called the RACE reads again in MiXCR, with one record for every CDR3 protein. The sample holds nearly 350,000 distinct CDR3 sequences, 5.5% to 8% seen once.

V and J are TRBV6-5 and TRBJ1-1; 10 bases are a match to TRBD1. The specimen comprised whole blood, sampled in connection with sensitization to the hapten diphenylcyclopropenone (DPC). The source is a woman younger than 30 with alopecia areata. Some clones in this sample may be carry-over from other donors' samples. The CDR3 DNA sequence: TGTGCCAGCAATTTAGTTACCGGGACAGGGGCTTCTGAAGCTTTCTTT. The encoded protein is CASNLVTGTGASEAFF.